This T cell receptor beta chain was recorded in a study of graft-versus-host responses after intestinal transplantation (dated by TCRdb to about 2021). Background on the whole study: Multivisceral, liver-intestinal, or isolated intestinal transplants were received by the recipients. Anti-thymocyte globulin induction was given to all recipients, followed by maintenance tacrolimus and steroids for approximately 3 years. Graft-versus-host and host-versus-graft alloreactive T cell clones were tracked in the graft, circulation and bone marrow after intestinal transplantation using bulk TCR-beta CDR3 sequencing. Alloreactive clones were identified by sequencing pre-transplant mixed lymphocyte reaction products and comparing these products with unstimulated pre-transplant donor and recipient T cells. The cohort enrolled approximately 24 intestinal transplant recipients including one retransplant, and a few patients lacking pretransplant specimens were excluded. Donor T cell macrochimerism was defined as a peak of at least 4% donor T cells among recipient peripheral blood mononuclear cells. Samples from a few later patients were sequenced in-house on an Illumina MiSeq with MiXCR processing rather than by the commercial service.

This sample's time point label indicates: cells obtained before transplantation from donor or recipient. CD3+CD4+ and CD3+CD8+ populations were FACS-sorted from unstimulated pre-transplant donor and recipient cells taken from spleen or lymph nodes. Library preparation was by the immunoSEQ multiplex PCR assay. For most patients, genomic DNA was isolated with the Qiagen DNeasy Blood and Tissue Kit and sent frozen to Adaptive Biotechnologies for TCR sequencing. Adaptive Biotechnologies carried out high-throughput TCR-beta CDR3 sequencing of genomic DNA for most patients. Concerning the study's data processing: TCR sequencing data for more than 15 patients were retrieved from Adaptive's ImmunoSEQ software; three other patients were processed with MiXCR and VDJtools. CD4 versus CD8 sorting errors were corrected by removing sequences found in both subsets at a frequency ratio below 5:1. CDR3 nucleotide sequences shared between donor and recipient were removed because their origin could not be assigned. Alloreactive clones required at least 2-fold expansion over unstimulated cells and minimum CFSE-low frequency of 0.002% (template counts) or 0.001% (read counts). A clone was considered mappable if detected in the sequenced pre-transplant spleen, lymph node, or MLR CFSE-low populations of the donor or recipient. The cumulative frequency of alloreactive clones was calculated as a percentage of all sequences, weighted by copy number. The clones in this table, taken by TCRdb from immuneACCESS, are in-frame only. Not every clone is retained; where verified, under half of the shortfall comes from an unresolved V gene, and the cause of the rest is unknown. Clone size and the V and J calls come from that table; the DNA yielded D and trimming. This sample holds 130,000 or so clones; roughly 92% were observed only once. Clones ranked in the top ten supply roughly 0.17% of the sample.

About this clone itself: This clone's antigen is unknown. No much larger clone exists at a distance of one base, and base qualities are not known.

The paper as a whole reports these results and caveats: Early after transplant, peak levels of circulating GvH clones were associated with declines in HvG clones. Conclusions were limited by the relatively low number and heterogeneity of intestinal transplant patients. GvH clones were detected in recipient bone marrow, and some appeared earlier in ileal mucosa or blood, consistent with an intestinal mucosal origin. Patients with donor T cell macrochimerism had high GvH to HvG T cell clonal ratios in their allografts.

The CDR3 contains 14 residues, cysteine and phenylalanine counted. The only DNA kept is the CDR3, 42 bases in frame from the first base. The germline V gene provides CDR1 MRHNA and CDR2 SNTAGT. V is cut by 2 bases and J by 8 bases, and the space between the germline ends is 10 bases. In this chain, TRBV6-4 is recombined with TRBJ1-6; the D gene cannot be resolved reliably. This specimen was unstimulated CD4+ T cells sorted from spleen or lymph node cells, taken before intestinal transplant. The origin of this receptor is a human donor who received an intestinal transplant. The DNA is TGTGCCAGCAGTGACGGAATGGACTATTCACCCCTCCACTTT. This codes for CASSDGMDYSPLHF.